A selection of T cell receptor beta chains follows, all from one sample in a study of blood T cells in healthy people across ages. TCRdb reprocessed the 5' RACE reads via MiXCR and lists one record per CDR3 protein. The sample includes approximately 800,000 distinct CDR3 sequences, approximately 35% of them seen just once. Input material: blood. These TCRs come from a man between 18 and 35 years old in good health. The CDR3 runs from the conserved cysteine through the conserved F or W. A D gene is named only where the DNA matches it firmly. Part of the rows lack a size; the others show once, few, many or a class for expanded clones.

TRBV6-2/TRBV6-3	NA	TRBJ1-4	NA	CASSYPGQQNEKLFF
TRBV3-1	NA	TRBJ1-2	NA	CASSQDQGDLYGYTF
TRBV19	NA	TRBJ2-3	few	CASSISGSTDTQYF
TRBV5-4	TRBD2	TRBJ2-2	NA	CASSSWLAGANTGELFF
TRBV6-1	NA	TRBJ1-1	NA	CASSEQGAMNTEAFF
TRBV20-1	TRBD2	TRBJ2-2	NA	CSASGANTGELFF
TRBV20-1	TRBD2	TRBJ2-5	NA	CSASDLGGGQETQYF
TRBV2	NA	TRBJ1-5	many	CASSDGYQPQHF
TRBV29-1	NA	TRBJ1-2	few	CSVGPEGQPYGYTF
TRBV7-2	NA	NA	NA	CASSLAIGAAGQHEQYF
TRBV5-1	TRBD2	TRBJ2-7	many	CASSFTSGGYEQYF
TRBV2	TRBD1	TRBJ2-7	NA	CASLQEFRDRVPYEQYF
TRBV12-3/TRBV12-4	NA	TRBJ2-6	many	CASGTGANVLTF
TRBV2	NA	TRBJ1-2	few	CASIRSNYGYTF
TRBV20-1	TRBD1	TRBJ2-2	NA	CSAWDSGNTGELFF
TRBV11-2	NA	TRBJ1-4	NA	CASSFNPRGPNEKLFF
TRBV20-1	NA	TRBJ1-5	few	CSARRQVDQPQHF
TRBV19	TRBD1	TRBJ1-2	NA	CASSRDRNGGYTF
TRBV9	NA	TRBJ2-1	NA	CASNASGRLIGDEQFF
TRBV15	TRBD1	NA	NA	CATSSHGTDNEQYF